This passage covers 23 T cell receptor beta chains from one sample sequenced in a study of blood T cell repertoires in COVID-19. Sequencing used immunoSEQ multiplex PCR; TCRdb keeps in-frame clones, though not all of them. In the table there are 140,000 or so clones, about 85% of which are singletons. Material for sequencing was peripheral blood. These TCRs come from a human donor with COVID-19, enrolled during active disease. The donor label of this sample is uncertain.

The J gene is TRBJ1-1, the V gene TRBV11-3; D not certain. Germline CDR1 SGHNT, CDR2 YENEEA. Trimming pared 3 bases from V and 0 bases from J, leaving 5 bases between. This CDR3 comprises 13 residues. CDR3 nucleotide sequence: TGTGCCAGCAGCTTTACAATGAACACTGAAGCTTTCTTT. Protein product: CASSFTMNTEAFF.

This rearrangement joins TRBV5-4 to TRBJ2-5; 10 bases line up with TRBD1. The CDR3 length is 14 residues. CDR1 and CDR2 from the germline V gene are SGHNT and YYREEE (reference sequence). V was clipped by 4 bases and J by 4 bases; unmatched bases: 4. CDR3 amino acids: CASSRQGAGETQYF. CDR3 coding DNA: TGTGCCAGCAGCAGACAGGGGGCCGGAGAGACCCAGTACTTC.

V gene TRBV5-4 combines with J gene TRBJ1-1, with D unclear. Per germline, CDR1 SGHNT and CDR2 YYREEE (reference sequence). The length of the CDR3 is 14 residues. The V gene lost 1 base and the J gene lost 1 base, with 8 bases spanning the gap. This chain's CDR3 is CASSLPGGNTEAFF. Here the CDR3 DNA reads TGTGCCAGCAGCTTGCCAGGAGGGAACACTGAAGCTTTCTTT.

CDR3 region: CASSLEGQPNEKLFF. The DNA for the CDR3 is TGTGCCAGCAGCTTAGAGGGACAGCCTAATGAAAAACTGTTTTTT. The chain combines TRBV7-9 with TRBJ1-4; 7 nucleotides line up with TRBD1. In germline, CDR1 is SEHNR, CDR2 FQNEAQ (reference sequence). The CDR3 contains 15 residues. V gave up 1 base and J gave up 3 bases; unmatched junction bases: 2. Full variable domain (outside the CDR3, taken from reference TRBV7-9 and TRBJ1-4): DTGVSQNPRHKITKRGQNVTFRCDPISEHNRLYWYRQTLGQGPEFLTYFQNEAQLEKSRLLSDRFSAERPKGSFSTLEIQRTEQGDSAMYLCASSLEGQPNEKLFFGSGTQLSVL.

The CDR3 region is CASSPLDRGYGNTIYF. The CDR3 DNA sequence: TGTGCCAGCAGTCCGCTCGACAGGGGGTATGGAAACACCATATATTTT. The rearrangement links TRBV27 to TRBJ1-3, with 9 bases that match TRBD1. This CDR3 is built from 16 residues. CDR1 and CDR2 (germline): MNHEY, SMNVEV (reference sequence). The J segment lost 3 bases and the V segment lost 5 bases, leaving 8 bases of the junction unmatched.

The rearrangement uses TRBV5-1 and TRBJ1-1, with D hard to call. The germline CDR1 and CDR2 sequences are SGHRS and YFSETQ. This CDR3 spans 15 amino acids. V lost 1 base, J lost 1 base, and 11 bases lay in between. In nucleotides, the CDR3 is TGCGCCAGCAGCTTGCAAAATTCCGGGAACACTGAAGCTTTCTTT. This gives the protein CASSLQNSGNTEAFF.

V and J are TRBV5-1 and TRBJ1-2; D is unresolved. V shed 0 bases and J shed 3 bases, with 12 bases lying between them. Germline loops: CDR1 SGHRS, CDR2 YFSETQ. The CDR3 extends over 15 amino acids. The CDR3 loop is CASSLGPGGDYGYTF. CDR3 nucleotides: TGCGCCAGCAGCTTGGGTCCGGGCGGGGACTATGGCTACACCTTC. Drawing the rest from reference TRBV5-1 and TRBJ1-2, the complete variable domain is KAGVTQTPRYLIKTRGQQVTLSCSPISGHRSVSWYQQTPGQGLQFLFEYFSETQRNKGNFPGRFSGRQFSNSRSEMNVSTLELGDSALYLCASSLGPGGDYGYTFGSGTRLTVV.

In its sample, this clone was seen a few times. V and J are TRBV25-1 and TRBJ2-7; possible D gene TRBD2, 6 bases. The CDR3 consists of 15 residues. The germline V gene has CDR1 MGHDK and CDR2 SYGVNS. The V end was cut by 6 bases, the J end by 0 bases, with 15 bases between. CDR3 sequence reads: CASSPSGDFSYEQYF. The CDR3 DNA follows: TGTGCCAGCAGCCCCTCCGGGGACTTCTCCTACGAGCAGTACTTC.

The chain couples TRBV7-8 to TRBJ2-1; D is unresolved. Trimming pared 2 bases from V and 3 bases from J, leaving 11 bases between. Germline assignment: CDR1 SGHVS and CDR2 FQNEAQ. CDR3 length equals 15 residues. This CDR3 reads CASSLQLINYNEQFF. The CDR3 nucleotides read TGTGCCAGCAGCTTACAACTGATAAACTACAATGAGCAGTTCTTC.

CDR3 in amino acids: CASSLIGGTLNTEAFF. The CDR3, as DNA: TGTGCCAGCAGCTTAATAGGGGGCACCTTGAACACTGAAGCTTTCTTT. The V and J genes are TRBV5-6 and TRBJ1-1; TRBD1 matches at 7 bases. CDR3 length equals 16 residues. Germline V gene sequence: CDR1 SGHDT, CDR2 YYEEEE. V was clipped by 2 bases and J by 0 bases; unmatched bases: 7.

J is TRBJ1-6 and V is TRBV2; possibly TRBD1 for D (5 bases). The CDR3 sequence is 15 residues long. Trimming removed 3 bases at V and 5 bases at J, with 11 bases between. CDR1 is SNHLY and CDR2 is FYNNEI in the germline V gene. The chain's CDR3 is CASSDQGYHNSPLHF. The CDR3 bases are TGTGCCAGCAGTGACCAGGGATACCATAATTCACCCCTCCACTTT.

This rearrangement joins TRBV4-2 to TRBJ2-3; D is perhaps TRBD2 (6 bases). V was cut by 0 bases and J by 1 base, with 17 bases left in between. Looked up from germline, CDR1 is LGHNA and CDR2 is YNFKEQ. The CDR3 has 18 amino acids. The CDR3 loop is CASSQDLYGGIRTDTQYF. Here the CDR3 DNA reads TGTGCCAGCAGCCAAGATCTGTATGGCGGGATACGCACAGATACGCAGTATTTT.

The V gene is TRBV6-5, the J gene TRBJ1-2; 7 nucleotides agree with TRBD1. CDR3 length: 14 amino acids. V lost 5 bases, J lost 4 bases, and 7 bases stayed unmatched. CDR1 is MNHEY and CDR2 is SVGAGI in the germline V gene. CDR3 sequence: CASSTQTGLYGYTF. The CDR3 bases are TGTGCCAGCAGTACCCAGACAGGGCTCTATGGCTACACCTTC.

Turning to this clone: In the same sample, other DNA sequences code for this CDR3. CDR3 loop: CASSLGQGSYEQYF. CDR3 nucleotides: TGCGCCAGCAGCTTAGGGCAGGGCTCCTACGAGCAGTACTTC. The chain is built from TRBV5-1 and TRBJ2-7, with TRBD1 as a possible D gene (5 bases). The CDR3 covers 14 residues. Trimming removed 2 bases at V and 0 bases at J, with 9 bases between. Germline V gene sequence: CDR1 SGHRS, CDR2 YFSETQ.

This chain uses TRBV27 with TRBJ1-6, with 10 positions matching TRBD1. V gave up 6 bases and J gave up 8 bases; unmatched junction bases: 7. The CDR3 is made up of 15 amino acids. From germline, CDR1 is MNHEY and CDR2 SMNVEV (reference sequence). CDR3 region: CASSDRGLWDSPLHF. The CDR3 nucleotides read TGTGCCAGCAGCGACAGGGGGCTGTGGGATTCACCCCTCCACTTT.

The rearrangement uses TRBV5-6 and TRBJ1-2; a weak D match, TRBD1 (6 bases). The V and J ends lost 3 bases and 8 bases respectively, with 17 bases between them. The CDR3 consists of 14 residues. Germline V lookup: CDR1 SGHDT, CDR2 YYEEEE. The CDR3, as DNA: TGTGCCAGCAGCTCGGACAGTGCATCGGGCGGCTACACCTTC. Protein: CASSSDSASGGYTF.

CDR3 in amino acids: CSVEALYSGNTIYF. The CDR3 nucleotides are TGCAGCGTTGAAGCTCTTTACTCTGGAAACACCATATATTTT. The V call is TRBV29-1, the J call TRBJ1-3; the D is unclear. V gave up 1 base and J gave up 0 bases, with 7 bases separating them. The CDR3 has 14 residues. The germline CDR1 and CDR2 sequences are SQVTM and ANQGSEA.

The rearrangement links TRBV5-8 to TRBJ1-6; 7 bases line up with TRBD1. Germline loops: CDR1 SGHTS, CDR2 YDEGEE. The CDR3 loop spans 14 amino acids. V lost 2 bases, J lost 9 bases, and 5 bases stayed unmatched. CDR3 coding DNA: TGTGCCAGCAGCTTTGGGACAGAAATTTCACCCCTCCACTTT. Residues: CASSFGTEISPLHF.

J is TRBJ2-2 and V is TRBV24-1; 9 bases map to TRBD2. Germline V gene lookup returns CDR1 KGHDR and CDR2 SFDVKD. The CDR3 is 14 residues long. V lost 9 bases, J lost 1 base, and 2 bases stayed unmatched. CDR3 residues: CATAGGVNTGELFF. In DNA, the CDR3 is TGTGCCACCGCGGGAGGGGTGAACACCGGGGAGCTGTTTTTT.

The chain uses TRBV5-1 and TRBJ2-7, with D perhaps TRBD1 (6 bases). CDR1 is SGHRS, CDR2 YFSETQ, per germline. The CDR3 is 13 amino acids. Trimming took 4 bases from V and 5 from J, leaving 13 bases between them. The CDR3 loop reads CASSPGTGHEQYF. In nucleotides, the CDR3 is TGCGCCAGCAGCCCTGGAACAGGGCACGAGCAGTACTTC.

This clone was seen just once. V and J are TRBV4-2 and TRBJ2-3, with D perhaps matching TRBD2 (5 bases). Trimming removed 4 bases from V and 0 bases from J, with 11 bases in between. CDR3 size: 15 residues. Germline V gives CDR1 LGHNA, CDR2 YNFKEQ. The CDR3 nucleotides are TGTGCCAGCAGCCCTAAAGCGGATAGCACAGATACGCAGTATTTT. It is translated as CASSPKADSTDTQYF.

The V gene is TRBV4-1, the J gene TRBJ1-6; TRBD1 matches at 7 bases. The CDR3 is 16 amino acids. Germline trimming cut 1 base from V and 6 bases from J; bases unmatched to any gene: 6. CDR1 is MGHRA and CDR2 is YSYEKL in the germline V gene. The CDR3 region has the DNA TGCGCCAGCAGCCAAGGGAGGCAGGGGGTTAATTCACCCCTCCACTTT. It yields the protein CASSQGRQGVNSPLHF.

The V call is TRBV5-1, the J call TRBJ2-5, with 9 bases aligning to TRBD1. With 5 bases clipped from V and 5 bases from J, the junction kept 10 bases outside the gene matches. In germline, CDR1 is SGHRS, CDR2 YFSETQ. The length of the CDR3 is 15 residues. The CDR3 loop reads CASSKGTGNRETQYF. In DNA, the CDR3 is TGCGCCAGCAGTAAGGGGACAGGGAATAGGGAGACCCAGTACTTC.